This T cell receptor (beta chain) was recorded in a study of post-analysis software for immune sequencing data. The CDR3 is made up of 13 amino acids. V was cut by 2 bases and J by 2 bases, with 10 bases left in between. The germline gives CDR1 DFQATT, CDR2 SNEGSKA (reference sequence). The library was made from cDNA and included unique molecular identifiers. TCRdb re-derived calls from the PCR reads in MiXCR, one entry per CDR3 protein. Of approximately 660,000 distinct CDR3 sequences in the sample, over 45% are singletons; the top ten hold approximately 10%. Notes on the study in general: Controls had lower frequencies than patients of 4 or 5 TRBV segments, which included TRBV5-6, TRBV5-1 and TRBV20-1. Patients with multiple sclerosis recorded significantly lower normalized Chao1 diversity than controls, the study found.

The table lists this clonotype with a few counts. Its antigen is as yet unknown. The TCR comes from a girl aged 2 to 9 with multiple sclerosis. The chain is built from TRBV20-1 and TRBJ2-7; D is ambiguous. Sequenced input: blood. CDR3 loop: CSARPTQAYEQYF. CDR3 in DNA: TGCAGTGCTAGACCGACACAAGCCTACGAGCAGTACTTC.